Sequencing of this TCR beta chain was carried out in a study of T cell responses to AZD1222 COVID-19 vaccine. General study findings and limits: The sample set comprised mostly white British donors with more females, and clonal diversity was possibly underestimated. In all cases, repertoires were sampled only after the peak T cell response. Baseline testing showed seropositivity in only five to seven AZD1222 recipients. Spike-specific TCR repertoires showed rising breadth and depth after two AZD1222 doses.

Using immunoSEQ multiplex PCR, the repertoire was profiled, and TCRdb retains in-frame clones only, with some absent. The data contain fewer than 120,000 clones, 85% to 95% of them seen just once; the ten biggest clones take up about 7.8%. The CDR3 covers 19 residues. Trimming removed 0 bases from V and 0 bases from J; junction bases left unmatched: 7. Germline V gene lookup returns CDR1 MNHNS and CDR2 SASEGT. Comment on this clone: Antigen specificity is unknown.

Source: peripheral blood, taken on day 0 of AZD1222 vaccination. This chain links TRBV6-1 with TRBJ2-2, with 10 nucleotides matching TRBD2. This clonotype was sampled from an adult in good health. The CDR3 protein is CASSEAWLAGASNTGELFF. CDR3 bases: TGTGCCAGCAGTGAAGCGTGGCTAGCGGGGGCCTCGAACACCGGGGAGCTGTTTTTT.